This is a list of T cell receptor beta chains from one sample in a study of blood T cell repertoires in COVID-19. This table comes from immunoSEQ multiplex PCR, and its TCRdb copy is limited to in-frame clones, with some not included. Here the sample spans 270,000 or so clones, approximately 87% being singletons. The sequencing sample was made of peripheral blood. Receptors originate from a human donor in a cohort sampled during active COVID-19. Each CDR3 is given with its conserved first and last residue. Fields, in order: clone size, V gene, D gene, J gene, CDR3 DNA, CDR3 protein. D genes are given only for firm matches. Clone size is shown for a subset of rows, as once, few, many or a class of expanded clone.

-	TRBV18	-	TRBJ2-2	TGTGCCAGCTCACGTCTGAGCGACCTACAAACCGGGGAGCTGTTTTTT	CASSRLSDLQTGELFF
-	TRBV11-2	-	TRBJ1-1	TGTGCCAGCAGCTCCTGGTGGGGGGTTTTGAACACTGAAGCTTTCTTT	CASSSWWGVLNTEAFF
-	TRBV11-2	-	TRBJ1-5	TGTGCCAGCAGCTTAACGGGGGGTCAGCCCCAGCATTTT	CASSLTGGQPQHF
-	TRBV10-1	TRBD1	TRBJ1-2	TGCGCCAGCAGTGATCAGGGACAGGGGAACACATTAGTCTATGGCTACACCTTC	CASSDQGQGNTLVYGYTF
-	TRBV4-1	TRBD1	TRBJ1-5	TGCGCCAGCAGCCAGGGGACAGCCCATCAGCCCCAGCATTTT	CASSQGTAHQPQHF
-	TRBV6-1	-	TRBJ2-2	TGTGCCAGCAGTGAAGCCAGATTCACCGGGGAGCTGTTTTTT	CASSEARFTGELFF
once	TRBV10-3	-	TRBJ2-7	TGTGCCATCAGTTCGGCAGGTCTCGTTTACGAGCAGTACTTC	CAISSAGLVYEQYF
-	TRBV5-4	-	TRBJ2-6	TGTGCCAGCAGCTTCAGGCCTGGGGCCAACGTCCTGACTTTC	CASSFRPGANVLTF
-	TRBV27	-	TRBJ1-5	TGTGCCAGCCAGGCAGGGGCCCTGAGCAATCAGCCCCAGCATTTT	CASQAGALSNQPQHF
-	TRBV4-2	TRBD2	TRBJ2-2	TGTGCCAGCAGCCAAACTAGCGCGGGGAACACCGGGGAGCTGTTTTTT	CASSQTSAGNTGELFF
once	TRBV4-1	-	TRBJ1-4	TGCGCCAGCAGCCTCTACAGTGCAACTAATGAAAAACTGTTTTTT	CASSLYSATNEKLFF
-	TRBV7-2	TRBD1	TRBJ1-4	TGTGCCAGCAGCTGGGGACAGGCAACTAATGAAAAACTGTTTTTT	CASSWGQATNEKLFF
-	TRBV2	-	TRBJ2-5	TGTGCCAGCAGACAAGACAGCGCGAAAGAGACCCAGTACTTC	CASRQDSAKETQYF
-	TRBV10-3	-	TRBJ2-3	TGTGCCATCAGTGAGTCCACCTCAGGGACTTTCCGCACAGATACGCAGTATTTT	CAISESTSGTFRTDTQYF
once	TRBV5-6	-	TRBJ2-5	TGTGCCAGCAGCTTGGGTAGACAAGAGACCCAGTACTTC	CASSLGRQETQYF
-	TRBV7-6	-	TRBJ2-5	TGTGCCAGCAGCCCGGAGGTCTTGGGAGTCCAAGAGACCCAGTACTTC	CASSPEVLGVQETQYF
-	TRBV5-5	-	TRBJ1-6	TGTGCCAGCAGCCCAGGGGTGTTGGGAAATTCACCCCTCCACTTT	CASSPGVLGNSPLHF
few	TRBV5-4	-	TRBJ1-2	TGTGCCAGCACCCGAAAGTGGACAGCCTTC	CASTRKWTAF
-	TRBV7-2	TRBD1	TRBJ1-4	TGTGCCAGCAGCTTAGAAGGACAGGGGGACGTTCTGTTTTTT	CASSLEGQGDVLFF
few	TRBV9	-	TRBJ2-1	TGTGCCAGCAGCGTAGGAGGGAGAAAATACAATGAGCAGTTCTTC	CASSVGGRKYNEQFF
-	TRBV24-1	TRBD1	TRBJ1-5	TGTGCCACCAGCGAGGGGGCCGTGCAGCCCCAGCATTTT	CATSEGAVQPQHF
-	TRBV28	TRBD2	TRBJ2-1	TGTGCCAGCACCCTAGCGGGGAGCTCCTACAATGAGCAGTTCTTC	CASTLAGSSYNEQFF
-	TRBV6-6	-	TRBJ2-2	TGTGCCAGCAGTCCCCAGGGCAGGGGGGTAGCCGGGGAGCTGTTTTTT	CASSPQGRGVAGELFF
-	TRBV3-1/TRBV3-2	TRBD2	TRBJ2-1	TGTGCCAGCAGCCAAGTGGGCGGGAGTTGGTACAATGAGCAGTTCTTC	CASSQVGGSWYNEQFF
-	TRBV5-3	-	TRBJ1-4	TGTGCCAGAAGCTTGGAATTGGGAGGGATTTTGGGGCTGTTTTTT	CARSLELGGILGLFF
-	TRBV28	-	TRBJ2-3	TGTGCCAGCAGTCCACCCCGTTATTCCTGGGTGCGGAACAGCACAGATACGCAGTATTTT	CASSPPRYSWVRNSTDTQYF
-	TRBV3-1/TRBV3-2	TRBD1	TRBJ2-7	TGTGCCAGCAGCCTACGACAGGGCTACGAGCAGTACTTC	CASSLRQGYEQYF
-	TRBV19	-	TRBJ2-3	TGTGCCAGTAGTACCCCAGGGTATCCGCAGTATTTT	CASSTPGYPQYF
-	TRBV5-6	-	TRBJ1-3	TGTGCCAGCAGTTACAGGGTCTCTGGAAACACCATATATTTT	CASSYRVSGNTIYF
-	TRBV4-2	TRBD2	TRBJ2-7	TGTGCCAGCAGCCAAGATTGGACTAGCGCCAGGAGCTCCTACGAGCAGTACTTC	CASSQDWTSARSSYEQYF
-	TRBV6-5	TRBD2	TRBJ2-7	TGTGCCAGCAGTTACTCGACTAGCGGGAGCACCTACGAGCAGTACTTC	CASSYSTSGSTYEQYF
-	TRBV18	-	TRBJ2-7	TGTGCCAGCTCACCACCGGGGAAGGGGGCCTACGAGCAGTACTTC	CASSPPGKGAYEQYF
-	TRBV18	-	TRBJ2-7	TGTGCCAGCTCACCAAGAGACTCCCAATGGTACGAGCAGTACTTC	CASSPRDSQWYEQYF
-	TRBV28	-	TRBJ1-3	TGTGCCAGCAGTTCTCGACCGGGGACACCCACTGGAAACACCATATATTTT	CASSSRPGTPTGNTIYF
-	TRBV7-6	TRBD1	TRBJ2-5	TGTGCCAGCAGCTCGAGAGGGGGGACAGGGGGGCCCCATCTCGTCGAGACCCAGTACTTC	CASSSRGGTGGPHLVETQYF
-	TRBV27	TRBD1	TRBJ2-2	TGTGCCAGCAGGAGGGACAGCCCCAACACCGGGGAGCTGTTTTTT	CASRRDSPNTGELFF
-	TRBV18	TRBD1	TRBJ1-2	TGTGCCAGCTCACAGGGACAGCCAAACTATGGCTACACCTTC	CASSQGQPNYGYTF
-	TRBV18	-	TRBJ2-3	TGTGCCAGCTCACCTAGTATCGACAGCCCGCGAGATACGCAGTATTTT	CASSPSIDSPRDTQYF
-	TRBV5-8	TRBD1	TRBJ1-3	TGTGCCAGCAGCCCTCCCTGGGACAGGGCCAACTCTGGAAACACCATATATTTT	CASSPPWDRANSGNTIYF
few	TRBV5-1	-	TRBJ2-7	TGCGCCAGCAGCTCCGGGACCTACGAGCAGTACTTC	CASSSGTYEQYF
-	TRBV6-2/TRBV6-3	-	TRBJ2-6	TGTGCCAGCAGTTACGAGCGGCAGAGTGGGGCCAACGTCCTGACTTTC	CASSYERQSGANVLTF
-	TRBV3-1/TRBV3-2	-	TRBJ2-5	TGTGCCAGCAGCCAAACCCCCGGAGGCGCGACCGAGACCCAGTACTTC	CASSQTPGGATETQYF
many	TRBV19	-	TRBJ1-6	TGTGCCAGCCTAGCCATAGAAGCTGGTGGTAATTCACCCCTCCACTTT	CASLAIEAGGNSPLHF